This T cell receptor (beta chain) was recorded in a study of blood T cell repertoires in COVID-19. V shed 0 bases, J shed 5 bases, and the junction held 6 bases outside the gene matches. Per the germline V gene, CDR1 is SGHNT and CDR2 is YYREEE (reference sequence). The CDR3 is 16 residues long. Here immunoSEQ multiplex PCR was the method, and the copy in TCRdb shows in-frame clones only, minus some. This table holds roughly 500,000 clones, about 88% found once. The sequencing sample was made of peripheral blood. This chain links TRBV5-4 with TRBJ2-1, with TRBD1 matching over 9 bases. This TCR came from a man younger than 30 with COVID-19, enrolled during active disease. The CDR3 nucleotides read TGTGCCAGCAGCTTGGGAGGGGACAGGGCCGACAATGAGCAGTTCTTC. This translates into CASSLGGDRADNEQFF.